This paragraph covers one T cell receptor beta chain sequence. The antigen remains undetermined. This sample was included in a study of cytomegalovirus exposure and HLA in healthy donors. Whole-study results and caveats: Under in vitro conditions, three CMV-associated chains were confirmed as specific for CMV antigens. Reports indicated that the classifier achieved high specificity and sensitivity in diagnosing cytomegalovirus status.

The repertoire was sequenced with immunoSEQ multiplex PCR; TCRdb's copy has only in-frame clones and lacks some. The table shows more than 140,000 clones, with approximately 88% occurring only once. Germline V CDR1 and CDR2: MNHNS, SASEGT. Trimming cost V 7 bases and J 4 bases; bases outside gene matches: 5. The CDR3 is 14 residues long. The receptor was isolated from a woman under 30 in good health and CMV-seropositive. The rearrangement uses TRBV6-1 and TRBJ2-1; 9 bases match TRBD1. Sequencing input: PBMCs. CDR3 nucleotide sequence: TGTGCCAGCAAGACAGGGGGGCTTTACAATGAGCAGTTCTTC. Its translation is CASKTGGLYNEQFF.